This TCR beta chain emerged from a study of human T cells and chemical hapten exposure. About the study: DPC at 2% was the sensitizing agent, placed on roughly 2 cm by roughly 2 cm of upper inner arm skin. Study conclusions and caveats: Alopecia affected the donors, so their immune response may differ from healthy people's.

TCRdb re-derived calls from the RACE reads in MiXCR, one entry per CDR3 protein. The data show more than 50,000 distinct CDR3 sequences, around 6.6% seen once. Time point given: pre-sensitization, week 0. This sample's treatment: therapeutic diphenylcyclopropenone sensitization with weekly scalp DPC. Total RNA was isolated from whole blood that had not been fractionated. In this sample, this clonotype turned up many times. Its specificity is not known. The CDR3 covers 13 residues. Germline V lookup: CDR1 GTSNPN, CDR2 SVGIG (reference sequence). The chain recombines TRBV30 with TRBJ1-1; no definite D call. This sequence originates from a woman aged 30 to 39 with alopecia areata. Some clones in this sample may be carry-over from other donors' samples. The sample consisted of whole blood, taken in connection with sensitization to the hapten diphenylcyclopropenone (DPC). This CDR3 reads CASRLGFNTEAFF. CDR3 DNA: TGTGCTTCGAGATTGGGTTTTAACACTGAAGCTTTCTTT.